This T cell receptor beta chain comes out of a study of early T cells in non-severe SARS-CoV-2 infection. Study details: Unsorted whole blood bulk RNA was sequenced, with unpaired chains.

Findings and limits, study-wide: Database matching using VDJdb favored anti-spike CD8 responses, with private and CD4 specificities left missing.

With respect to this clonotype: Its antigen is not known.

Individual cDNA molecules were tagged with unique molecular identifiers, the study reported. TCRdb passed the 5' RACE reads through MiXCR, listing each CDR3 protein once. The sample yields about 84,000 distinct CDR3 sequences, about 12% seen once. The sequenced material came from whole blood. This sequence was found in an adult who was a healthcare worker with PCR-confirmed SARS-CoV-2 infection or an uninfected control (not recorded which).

The DNA for the CDR3 is TGCAGCGTTAAATTGGGGATGAACGAGCAGTACTTC. This encodes CSVKLGMNEQYF. This chain joins TRBV29-1 and TRBJ2-7; D remains unclear. V was shortened by 5 bases and J by 5 bases, with 13 bases between the two germline ends. The CDR3 extends over 12 amino acids. Germline lookup yields CDR1 SQVTM and CDR2 ANQGSEA.